This T cell receptor (beta chain) was recorded in a study of CD8 T cells in Susac syndrome. Random hexamers primed reverse transcription of about 0.5 to 1 ug RNA. TCR beta CDR3 was amplified by immunoSEQ covering 54 Vbeta and 13 Jbeta. TCRdb called the immunoSEQ multiplex PCR reads again in MiXCR, with one record for every CDR3 protein. The sample has about 180,000 distinct CDR3 sequences, roughly 95% seen once. The germline V and J ends were trimmed by 0 bases and 4 bases, with 15 bases remaining between them. The germline CDR1 and CDR2 sequences are DFQATT and SNEGSKA (reference sequence). The CDR3 is made up of 15 amino acids.

This TCR was sampled from a human donor with multiple sclerosis. What was sequenced was CD4+ T cells from PBMCs. The chain joins TRBV20-1 to TRBJ1-1; unclear D gene. The CDR3 bases are TGCAGTGCTAGAGATCCTTGGAAATTCATCACTGAAGCTTTCTTT. This encodes CSARDPWKFITEAFF.